This T cell receptor (beta chain) was sequenced in a study of blood T cell repertoires in COVID-19. Study information: COVID-19 samples from acute and convalescent phases originated in the United States, Italy and Spain. Nucleic acid was either cDNA or gDNA, and it came from T cells, B-cell-depleted T cells, or PBMCs.

The CDR3 runs 13 residues. V lost 4 bases, J lost 7 bases, and 14 bases lay in between. Germline loops: CDR1 LGHDT, CDR2 YNNKEL (reference sequence). Some clones are missing from TCRdb's copy, which holds only in-frame ones; the method was immunoSEQ multiplex PCR. Here the sample spans under 50,000 clones, 85% to 95% being singletons. While infection was still active, Seattle patients were enrolled and then followed longitudinally. The source is a man between 60 and 75 years old with COVID-19, enrolled during active disease. Sequencing used peripheral blood. This chain uses TRBV3-1 (or the pseudogene TRBV3-2) with TRBJ2-7; TRBD2 is a possible D gene (6 bases). CDR3 amino acids: CASSPGGGREQYF. The CDR3 DNA reads as TGTGCCAGCAGCCCCGGGGGAGGAAGGGAGCAGTACTTC.